These 17 T cell receptor beta chains came from one sample sequenced in a study of cytomegalovirus exposure and HLA in healthy donors. The PCR employed 60 Vbeta primers together with 13 Jbeta primers. The assay was immunoSEQ multiplex PCR, and TCRdb's table has in-frame clones only and misses some. The sample has about 76,000 clones, 78% seen once. The sequenced material came from PBMCs. The source is a woman between 40 and 55 years old in good health and CMV-seropositive.

V is TRBV29-1 and J is TRBJ2-3; TRBD1 agrees at 8 bases. The J segment lost 5 bases and the V segment lost 7 bases, leaving 17 bases of the junction unmatched. CDR3 length equals 16 residues. Germline V gene sequence: CDR1 SQVTM, CDR2 ANQGSEA. CDR3 sequence: CSAGQRQGPVKDTQYF. CDR3 sequence (DNA): TGCAGCGCGGGACAACGACAGGGGCCGGTGAAAGATACGCAGTATTTT.

Only a few counts were recorded for this clone. The sample carries other DNA sequences with the same CDR3. The CDR3 region has the DNA TGTGCCAGCAGTCCCCCCCGCCGGTACGGCACTGAAGCTTTCTTT. The encoded protein is CASSPPRRYGTEAFF. This chain connects TRBV28 to TRBJ1-1, with D uncertain. CDR3 length: 15 amino acids. The germline V gene has CDR1 MDHEN and CDR2 SYDVKM. The V and J ends lost 5 bases and 4 bases respectively, with 17 bases between them.

The chain's CDR3 is CASSLRSGTGWAGELFF. The CDR3, as DNA: TGTGCCAGCAGTTTAAGGAGTGGGACAGGGTGGGCCGGGGAGCTGTTTTTT. This chain connects TRBV28 to TRBJ2-2, with TRBD1 matching 9 bases. V lost 2 bases to trimming and J lost 6 bases; unmatched junction nucleotides: 10. The CDR3 loop spans 17 amino acids. Germline loops: CDR1 MDHEN, CDR2 SYDVKM. Full variable domain (outside the CDR3, taken from reference TRBV28 and TRBJ2-2): DVKVTQSSRYLVKRTGEKVFLECVQDMDHENMFWYRQDPGLGLRLIYFSYDVKMKEKGDIPEGYSVSREKKERFSLILESASTNQTSMYLCASSLRSGTGWAGELFFGEGSRLTVL.

The chain carries TRBV5-6 and TRBJ1-6, with D perhaps TRBD1 (5 bases). V lost 1 base, J lost 0 bases, and 14 bases lay in between. This CDR3 is 18 amino acids long. Looked up from germline, CDR1 is SGHDT and CDR2 is YYEEEE. In DNA form, the CDR3 reads TGTGCCAGCAGCTTGACAGGACATAAGAGCTCCTATAATTCACCCCTCCACTTT. Protein sequence: CASSLTGHKSSYNSPLHF.

The rearrangement links TRBV5-1 to TRBJ2-5; 7 bases match TRBD1. Germline values: CDR1 SGHRS, CDR2 YFSETQ. This CDR3 has 15 amino acids. V lost 4 bases and J lost 5; bases outside the gene matches: 11. The CDR3 sequence is CASSQGGAGGETQYF. In DNA, the CDR3 is TGCGCCAGCAGCCAAGGGGGCGCGGGTGGGGAGACCCAGTACTTC.

CDR3 sequence reads: CASSFIGTSGLGLFF. The CDR3 nucleotides read TGTGCCAGCAGCTTTATCGGGACTAGCGGGTTGGGGCTGTTTTTT. This chain links TRBV11-2 with TRBJ2-2; 12 bases fit TRBD2. The CDR3 totals 15 residues. J gave up 13 bases and V 3 bases, and 9 bases lay outside the gene matches. Germline assignment: CDR1 SGHAT and CDR2 FQNNGV.

The gene calls are TRBV5-1 and TRBJ2-1, with 9 positions matching TRBD1. The CDR3 is 14 residues long. CDR1 and CDR2 (germline): SGHRS, YFSETQ. J lost 6 bases, V lost 6 bases, and 7 bases had no gene match. CDR3 protein: CASNYKTGGNEQFF. In nucleotides, the CDR3 is TGCGCCAGCAACTACAAGACAGGGGGCAATGAGCAGTTCTTC.

CDR3 loop: CASSEQSGWTDTQYF. The CDR3 nucleotides are TGTGCCAGCAGTGAACAAAGCGGTTGGACAGATACGCAGTATTTT. The chain employs TRBV2 and TRBJ2-3; TRBD2 might be the D (5 bases). V gave up 2 bases and J gave up 3 bases, with 12 bases separating them. Looked up from germline, CDR1 is SNHLY and CDR2 is FYNNEI. The CDR3 has 15 residues.

CDR3 DNA: TGCGCCAGCAGCCCCGAAGGGGCTTGGACTGAAGCTTTCTTT. Translation gives CASSPEGAWTEAFF. V and J are TRBV5-1 and TRBJ1-1; the D gene is possibly TRBD1 (5 bases). V lost 4 bases, J lost 5 bases, and 15 bases lay in between. Germline values: CDR1 SGHRS, CDR2 YFSETQ. The CDR3 is made up of 14 amino acids.

The chain recombines TRBV4-2 with TRBJ1-2, with 10 bases lining up with TRBD1. V lost 1 base to trimming and J lost 5 bases; unmatched junction nucleotides: 10. CDR3 size: 17 residues. The germline CDR1 and CDR2 sequences are LGHNA and YNFKEQ. The chain's CDR3 is CASSQVTGTGVGYGYTF. The CDR3 DNA is TGTGCCAGCAGCCAAGTCACCGGGACAGGGGTTGGGTATGGCTACACCTTC.

The chain is built from TRBV5-1 and TRBJ2-2; 12 bases align to TRBD2. The trim removed 1 base at V and 2 bases at J, leaving 6 bases unmatched. CDR3 size: 18 residues. Looked up from germline, CDR1 is SGHRS and CDR2 is YFSETQ. CDR3 bases: TGCGCCAGCAGCTTGATCGGACTAGCGGGGCCCAACACCGGGGAGCTGTTTTTT. Amino acids: CASSLIGLAGPNTGELFF.

The rearrangement links TRBV11-2 to TRBJ1-5; tentatively, D is TRBD1 (6 bases). With 0 bases removed from V and 7 bases from J, the gap between germline ends came to 16 bases. The CDR3 is 16 amino acids. CDR1 is SGHAT and CDR2 is FQNNGV in the germline V gene. The CDR3 DNA follows: TGTGCCAGCAGCTTAGATTGGGCAGGGGCCGCCCAGCCCCAGCATTTT. This sequence encodes CASSLDWAGAAQPQHF. Together with reference TRBV11-2 and TRBJ1-5, the CDR3 gives the full variable domain: EAGVAQSPRYKIIEKRQSVAFWCNPISGHATLYWYQQILGQGPKLLIQFQNNGVVDDSQLPKDRFSAERLKGVDSTLKIQPAKLEDSAVYLCASSLDWAGAAQPQHFGDGTRLSIL.

This clone was recorded only once. The chain carries TRBV28 and TRBJ2-7; no clear D. The CDR3 consists of 14 residues. Trimming stripped 7 bases from V and 3 bases from J, with 16 bases between. In germline, CDR1 is MDHEN, CDR2 SYDVKM. CDR3 amino acids: CASNPGQSFYEQYF. The CDR3 DNA follows: TGTGCCAGCAACCCTGGGCAGTCCTTCTACGAGCAGTACTTC.

CDR3 residues: CSASGTGDQETQYF. The CDR3 bases are TGCAGCGCTTCCGGGACAGGGGACCAAGAGACCCAGTACTTC. V is TRBV29-1 and J is TRBJ2-5; the match to TRBD1 covers 10 bases. CDR1 SQVTM and CDR2 ANQGSEA come from the germline V gene. Unmatched junction bases numbered 5, after V lost 7 bases and J lost 0 bases. The CDR3 spans 14 residues. The full variable domain, rest sourced from reference TRBV29-1 and TRBJ2-5, is SAVISQKPSRDICQRGTSLTIQCQVDSQVTMMFWYRQQPGQSLTLIATANQGSEATYESGFVIDKFPISRPNLTFSTLTVSNMSPEDSSIYLCSASGTGDQETQYFGPGTRLLVL.

The chain uses TRBV5-1 and TRBJ2-5, with D tentatively TRBD1 (6 bases). V dropped 0 bases and J dropped 7 bases, with 16 bases sitting between them. The CDR3 sequence is 15 residues long. Germline V lookup: CDR1 SGHRS, CDR2 YFSETQ. The CDR3, as DNA: TGCGCCAGCAGCTTGGACCAGGGGTCTTTGAGGACCCAGTACTTC. It specifies CASSLDQGSLRTQYF.

Only one count was recorded for this clone. This chain uses TRBV30 with TRBJ2-1; D remains unclear. Germline V gene sequence: CDR1 GTSNPN, CDR2 SVGIG (reference sequence). The CDR3 runs to 13 residues. V lost 5 bases and J lost 7, with 15 bases in between. CDR3 protein: CAWVPTLWNEQFF. The CDR3 DNA reads TGTGCCTGGGTTCCAACGCTATGGAATGAGCAGTTCTTC. Full variable domain (remainder filled in from reference TRBV30 and TRBJ2-1): SQTIHQWPATLVQPVGSPLSLECTVEGTSNPNLYWYRQAAGRGLQLLFYSVGIGQISSEVPQNLSASRPQDRQFILSSKKLLLSDSGFYLCAWVPTLWNEQFFGPGTRLTVL.

The chain joins TRBV28 to TRBJ2-5; TRBD1 agrees at 8 bases. From germline, CDR1 is MDHEN and CDR2 SYDVKM. Germline trimming cut 5 bases from V and 7 bases from J; bases unmatched to any gene: 6. The CDR3 is 13 amino acids. This chain's CDR3 is CASSEQGEWTQYF. The CDR3 DNA sequence: TGTGCCAGCAGTGAACAGGGGGAGTGGACCCAGTACTTC. The full variable domain, its missing parts supplied by reference TRBV28 and TRBJ2-5, is DVKVTQSSRYLVKRTGEKVFLECVQDMDHENMFWYRQDPGLGLRLIYFSYDVKMKEKGDIPEGYSVSREKKERFSLILESASTNQTSMYLCASSEQGEWTQYFGPGTRLLVL.